These 20 T cell receptor beta chains share one sample of origin, sequenced in a study of CD8+CD57+ T cells in acquired aplastic anemia. Genomic DNA provided the template from which TCR beta VDJ and CDR3 profiles were obtained. Each CDR3 protein gets one entry after TCRdb re-called the reads with MiXCR. The repertoire holds 150,000 to 180,000 distinct CDR3 sequences, less than 60% seen once, with roughly 12% in the top ten. It was patients with CD8+CD57+ cell expansion by flow cytometry who were chosen for sequencing. The sample comprised sorted CD4+, CD8+, or CD8+CD57+ T cells (not recorded which) from PBMCs. The receptors shown here come from a human donor with aplastic anemia.

This chain uses TRBV4-2 with TRBJ1-5; no clear D gene. Per germline, CDR1 LGHNA and CDR2 YNFKEQ. Trimming took off 2 bases at V and 3 bases at J, with 5 bases between the two ends. The CDR3 has 13 residues. The DNA for the CDR3 is TGTGCCAGCAGCCAACTTGTCAATCAGCCCCAGCATTTT. This gives the protein CASSQLVNQPQHF.

This clonotype was seen more than once but under ten times. The genes are TRBV7-2 and TRBJ2-3; either TRBD1 or TRBD2 may fit D (5 bases each). V lost 1 base, J lost 2 bases, and 10 bases lay in between. This CDR3 has 15 residues. Germline-derived CDR1 and CDR2 are SGHTA and FQGNSA. CDR3 loop: CASSLVGDHTDTQYF. The CDR3 DNA is TGTGCCAGCAGCTTAGTGGGGGACCACACAGATACGCAGTATTTT.

The CDR3 DNA sequence: TGTGCCAGCCGTCTCCAGGAGGGCGCTTGGGGAAACACCATATATTTT. Its protein product is CASRLQEGAWGNTIYF. V gene TRBV19 combines with J gene TRBJ1-3; D ambiguous. Germline V gene sequence: CDR1 LNHDA, CDR2 SQIVND (reference sequence). This CDR3 region has 16 residues. The ends were cut back, 9 bases at V and 4 bases at J, with 22 bases in the middle.

On this clonotype itself: A much larger clone differs by one base, so this may be a read error. The J gene is TRBJ2-1, the V gene TRBV6-5; no definite D call. Germline-derived CDR1 and CDR2 are MNHEY and SVGAGI. The CDR3 has 11 residues. The CDR3 is CAGSYGSEQFF. For the CDR3, the DNA is TGTGCCGGCAGTTACGGGTCTGAGCAGTTCTTC.

As for this clonotype: A much larger clone lies a single base off, so this may be a read error. The rearrangement links TRBV11-1 to TRBJ2-2; 7 nucleotides align to TRBD1. V lost 5 bases to trimming and J lost 4 bases; unmatched junction nucleotides: 10. The CDR3 is 16 amino acids. The germline CDR1 and CDR2 sequences are SGHAT and FQDESV (reference sequence). The CDR3 loop is CASSPDGTVSTGELFF. The CDR3 DNA sequence: TGTGCCAGCAGCCCCGACGGGACAGTTTCCACCGGGGAGCTGTTTTTT.

This chain uses TRBV20-1 with TRBJ1-5; no definite D call. V lost 5 bases and J 8 bases, leaving 13 bases between the germline ends. CDR3 length equals 12 residues. Germline V gives CDR1 DFQATT, CDR2 SNEGSKA (reference sequence). CDR3 DNA sequence: TGCAGTGCTGGATATGGAGGCAAGCCCCAGCATTTT. Its protein is CSAGYGGKPQHF.

As regards this clonotype: A clone one base away is much larger, so this may be a read error. V and J are TRBV4-3 and TRBJ1-3, with D unclear. Per the germline V gene, CDR1 is LGHNA and CDR2 is YSLEER. The CDR3 sequence is 14 residues long. CDR3 amino acids: CASSQDPSGSTIYF. In DNA, the CDR3 is TGCGCCAGCAGCCAAGATCCCAGTGGAAGCACCATATATTTT.

This rearrangement joins TRBV5-6 to TRBJ2-3; no reliable D call. Germline V lookup: CDR1 SGHDT, CDR2 YYEEEE. The V end was cut by 2 bases, the J end by 4 bases, with 5 bases between. CDR3 size: 12 residues. DNA for the CDR3: TGTGCCAGCAGCTTTATTCCAGATACGCAGTATTTT. This gives the protein CASSFIPDTQYF.

This rearrangement joins TRBV6-1 to TRBJ1-2; 11 bases are shared with TRBD1. The CDR3 extends over 13 amino acids. Germline V CDR1 and CDR2: MNHNS, SASEGT. V was clipped by 11 bases and J by 7 bases; unmatched bases: 9. CDR3 sequence reads: CASSGQGAFGYTF. The DNA of the CDR3 is TGTGCCTCAAGTGGACAGGGGGCCTTTGGCTACACCTTC.

The table lists this clonotype with a few counts. V and J are TRBV10-3 and TRBJ2-7; TRBD1 agrees at 7 bases. The CDR3 extends over 15 amino acids. With 5 bases clipped from V and 0 bases from J, the junction kept 7 bases outside the gene matches. Per germline, CDR1 ENHRY and CDR2 SYGVKD. This CDR3 reads CAISSTGTDSYEQYF. The CDR3 coding sequence is TGTGCCATCAGTTCAACCGGGACAGACTCCTACGAGCAGTACTTC.

A word on this clonotype: Relative to the germline gene, one junction end is altered; a read error may explain this. The chain links TRBV15 to TRBJ1-1; D is perhaps TRBD1 (5 bases). From germline, CDR1 is LNHNV and CDR2 YYDKDF (reference sequence). The length of the CDR3 is 16 residues. Here the CDR3 DNA reads TGTGCCACCGGCAGAGCCCATGCCAGGGTCGGTACTGAAGCTTTCTTT. This codes for CATGRAHARVGTEAFF. Based on the CDR3 plus reference TRBV15 and TRBJ1-1, the full variable domain is DAMVIQNPRYQVTQFGKPVTLSCSQTLNHNVMYWYQQKSSQAPKLLFHYYDKDFNNEADTPDNFQSRRPNTSFCFLDIRSPGLGDTAMYLCATGRAHARVGTEAFFGQGTRLTVV.

The chain employs TRBV12-3 or TRBV12-4 and TRBJ2-1, with 12 bases matching TRBD1. The length of the CDR3 is 14 residues. The V and J ends lost 8 bases and 7 bases, in that order; junction bases with no gene match: 6. CDR3 in DNA: TGTGCCAGCGCCGGGACAGGGGGCCGGAATGAGCAGTTCTTC. Protein product: CASAGTGGRNEQFF.

This chain connects TRBV24-1 to TRBJ1-1; tentatively, D is TRBD1 (5 bases). V lost 7 bases and J 8 bases, leaving 10 bases between the germline ends. The CDR3 covers 11 residues. The V gene's germline CDR1 is KGHDR and CDR2 SFDVKD. The CDR3 region is CATRSQGEAFF. In DNA, the CDR3 is TGTGCCACCAGATCTCAGGGAGAAGCTTTCTTT.

This rearrangement joins TRBV6-4 to TRBJ2-1, with 10 bases fitting TRBD2. The V gene's germline CDR1 is MRHNA and CDR2 SNTAGT. Trimming at V came to 4 bases and at J to 2 bases, leaving 5 bases not matched to a gene. This CDR3 comprises 16 residues. CDR3 DNA sequence: TGTGCCAGCAGTGGCGATAGCGGGGGGCCCTACAATGAGCAGTTCTTC. Protein: CASSGDSGGPYNEQFF.

At least ten counts were recorded for this clonotype. The rearrangement links TRBV11-2 to TRBJ2-1; 7 bases are a match to TRBD2. V trimming: 0 bases; J trimming: 8 bases; junction bases outside the gene matches: 4. There are 14 residues in the CDR3. The germline CDR1 and CDR2 sequences are SGHAT and FQNNGV. CDR3 sequence: CASSLDKRGHEQFF. For the CDR3, the DNA is TGTGCCAGCAGCTTAGATAAGCGGGGCCATGAGCAGTTCTTC.

J is TRBJ2-1 and V is TRBV24-1; D uncertain. V was clipped by 7 bases and J by 3 bases, with 9 bases between them. Germline CDR1 and CDR2: KGHDR and SFDVKD. This CDR3 comprises 13 residues. This CDR3 reads CATRAENYNEQFF. The DNA of the CDR3 is TGTGCCACCAGGGCGGAAAACTACAATGAGCAGTTCTTC.

As regards this clonotype: A read error is possible here, since a much larger clone lies one base away. The CDR3 end shows no conserved phenylalanine or tryptophan, and so a read error is likely. The chain combines TRBV4-3 with TRBJ1-3; no firm D call. CDR3 length: 17 residues. Germline V CDR1 and CDR2: LGHNA, YSLEER. V shed 2 bases and J shed 0 bases, with 14 bases lying between them. In nucleotides, the CDR3 is TGCGCCAGCAGCCAAAGCAGGACGGACTACTCTGGAAACACCATATATTCT. Protein product: CASSQSRTDYSGNTIYS.

This clonotype was seen ten or more times. The rearrangement links TRBV2 to TRBJ2-2; TRBD1 is a possible D gene (5 bases). In germline, CDR1 is SNHLY, CDR2 FYNNEI. The V end lost 6 bases, the J end lost 3 bases, and 20 bases lay between the germline ends. The CDR3 has 17 residues. CDR3 nucleotides: TGTGCCAGCAGGGGTTTAGTAGGGGTGGCCGACACCGGGGAGCTGTTTTTT. Translated, it gives CASRGLVGVADTGELFF.

This clonotype was recorded at least ten times. The V and J genes are TRBV6-2 or TRBV6-3 and TRBJ2-3; D might be TRBD2 (7 bases). V was shortened by 2 bases and J by 4 bases, with 13 bases between the two germline ends. This CDR3 has 15 amino acids. Looked up from germline, CDR1 is MNHEY and CDR2 is SVGEGT. CDR3 nucleotides: TGTGCCAGCAGTTACGGGGGGGCCGAATCAGATACGCAGTATTTT. This translates into CASSYGGAESDTQYF.

Many counts were recorded for this clonotype. The rearrangement joins TRBV5-6 to TRBJ1-2, with D unclear. The CDR3 covers 15 residues. Trimming stripped 4 bases from V and 4 bases from J, with 17 bases between. CDR1 and CDR2 from the germline V gene are SGHDT and YYEEEE. The CDR3 loop reads CASSPGPDLPYGYTF. DNA for the CDR3: TGTGCCAGCAGCCCAGGACCGGATCTCCCCTATGGCTACACCTTC.